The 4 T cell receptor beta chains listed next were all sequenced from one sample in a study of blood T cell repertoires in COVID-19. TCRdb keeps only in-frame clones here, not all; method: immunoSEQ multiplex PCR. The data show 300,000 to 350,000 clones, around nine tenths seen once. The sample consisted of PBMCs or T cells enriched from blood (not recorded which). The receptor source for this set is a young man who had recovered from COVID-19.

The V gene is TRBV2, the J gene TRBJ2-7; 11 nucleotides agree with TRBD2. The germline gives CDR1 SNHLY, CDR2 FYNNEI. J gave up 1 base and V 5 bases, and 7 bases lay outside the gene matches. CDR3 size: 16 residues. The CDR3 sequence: CASSPTLAGGSYEQYF. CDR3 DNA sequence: TGTGCCAGCAGTCCAACCTTAGCGGGGGGGTCCTACGAGCAGTACTTC.

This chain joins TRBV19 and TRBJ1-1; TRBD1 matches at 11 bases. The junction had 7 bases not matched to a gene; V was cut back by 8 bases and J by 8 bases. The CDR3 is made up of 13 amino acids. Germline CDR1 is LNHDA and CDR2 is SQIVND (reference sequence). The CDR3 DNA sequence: TGTGCCAGTCTAGGGACAGGGGGTCTCGAAGCTTTCTTT. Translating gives CASLGTGGLEAFF.

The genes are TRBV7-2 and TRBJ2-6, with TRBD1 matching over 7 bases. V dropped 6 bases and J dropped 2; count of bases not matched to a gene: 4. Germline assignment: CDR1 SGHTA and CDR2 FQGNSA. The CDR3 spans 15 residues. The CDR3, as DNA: TGTGCCAGCAGACCAACAGGGGCTGGGGCCAACGTCCTGACTTTC. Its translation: CASRPTGAGANVLTF.

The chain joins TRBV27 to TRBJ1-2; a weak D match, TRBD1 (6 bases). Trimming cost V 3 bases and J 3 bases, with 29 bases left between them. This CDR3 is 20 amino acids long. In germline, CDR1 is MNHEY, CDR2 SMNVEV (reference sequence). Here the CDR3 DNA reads TGTGCCAGCAGTTTTCAGGCCATCGAAGGGGGTTGGCAGTACGACTATGGCTACACCTTC. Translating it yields CASSFQAIEGGWQYDYGYTF.